This T cell receptor (beta chain) was documented in a study of OX40 agonist ivuxolimab in advanced cancers. Remarks on this clone: Its matching antigen is unknown.

Study-level findings and limits: Antigen specificity was not determined for the expanded peripheral T cells. People who partly responded at 0.1-3.0 mg/kg had some of the least clonal expansion seen.

The CDR3 consists of 14 residues. Trimming left V 1 base short and J 1 base short, with 7 bases between. Germline V lookup: CDR1 KGHSH, CDR2 LQKENI. Using immunoSEQ multiplex PCR, the repertoire was profiled, and TCRdb retains in-frame clones only, with some absent. The sample records 64,000 or so clones, 65% to 90% being singletons. This specimen was CD4+ or CD8+ T cells sorted from blood, taken in a trial of the OX40 agonist ivuxolimab. The sequence derives from an adult with an advanced solid tumor such as melanoma, head and neck, liver or kidney cancer. The gene calls are TRBV18 and TRBJ2-5; D assignment may be TRBD1 or TRBD2 (6 bases each). The CDR3 bases are TGTGCCAGCTCACCACGGGGGGCCCAAGAGACCCAGTACTTC. This codes for CASSPRGAQETQYF.